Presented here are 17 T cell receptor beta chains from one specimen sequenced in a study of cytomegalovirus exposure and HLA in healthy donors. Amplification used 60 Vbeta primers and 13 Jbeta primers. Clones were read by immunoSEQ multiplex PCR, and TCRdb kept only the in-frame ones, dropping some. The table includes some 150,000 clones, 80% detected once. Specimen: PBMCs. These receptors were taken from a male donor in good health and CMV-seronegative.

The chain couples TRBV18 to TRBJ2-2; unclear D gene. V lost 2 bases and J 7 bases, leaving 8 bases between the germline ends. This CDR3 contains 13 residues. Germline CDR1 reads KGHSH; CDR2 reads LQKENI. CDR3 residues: CASSPVSGGELFF. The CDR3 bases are TGTGCCAGCTCACCAGTATCGGGCGGGGAGCTGTTTTTT.

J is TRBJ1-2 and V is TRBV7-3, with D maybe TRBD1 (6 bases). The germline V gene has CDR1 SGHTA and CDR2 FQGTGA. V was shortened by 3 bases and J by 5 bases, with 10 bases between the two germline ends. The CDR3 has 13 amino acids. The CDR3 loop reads CASSFRGRYGYTF. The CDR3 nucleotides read TGTGCCAGCAGCTTCAGGGGACGGTATGGCTACACCTTC.

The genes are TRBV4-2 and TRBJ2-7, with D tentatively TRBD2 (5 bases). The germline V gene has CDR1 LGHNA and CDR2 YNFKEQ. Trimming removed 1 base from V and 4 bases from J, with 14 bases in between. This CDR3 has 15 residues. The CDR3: CASSQGQAAGYEQYF. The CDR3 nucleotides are TGTGCCAGCAGCCAAGGGCAGGCGGCGGGTTACGAGCAGTACTTC.

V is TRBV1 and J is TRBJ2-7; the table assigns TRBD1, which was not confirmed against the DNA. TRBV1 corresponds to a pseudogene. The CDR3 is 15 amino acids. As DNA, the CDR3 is TGCACCAGCAGCCAAGAGGCCCCTTCAGAATACGAGCAGTACTTC. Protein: CTSSQEAPSEYEQYF.

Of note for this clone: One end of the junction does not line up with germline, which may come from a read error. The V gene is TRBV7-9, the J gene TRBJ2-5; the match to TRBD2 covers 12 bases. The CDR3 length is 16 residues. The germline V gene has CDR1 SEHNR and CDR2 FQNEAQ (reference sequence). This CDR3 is CSSSLGSSGGVETQYF. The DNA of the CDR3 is TGTTCCAGCAGCTTAGGGTCTAGCGGGGGGGTCGAGACCCAGTACTTC.

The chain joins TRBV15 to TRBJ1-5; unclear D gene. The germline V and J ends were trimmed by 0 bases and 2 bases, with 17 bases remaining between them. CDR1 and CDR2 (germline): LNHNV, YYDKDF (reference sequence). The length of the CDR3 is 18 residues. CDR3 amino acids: CATSRDSNTGSGNQPQHF. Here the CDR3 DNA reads TGTGCCACCAGCAGAGACAGCAACACGGGTTCAGGCAATCAGCCCCAGCATTTT.

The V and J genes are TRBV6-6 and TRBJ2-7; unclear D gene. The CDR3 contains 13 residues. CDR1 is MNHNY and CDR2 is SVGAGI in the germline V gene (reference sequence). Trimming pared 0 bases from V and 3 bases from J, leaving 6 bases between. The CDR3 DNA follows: TGTGCCAGCAGTTACTCCACATACTACGAGCAGTACTTC. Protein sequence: CASSYSTYYEQYF.

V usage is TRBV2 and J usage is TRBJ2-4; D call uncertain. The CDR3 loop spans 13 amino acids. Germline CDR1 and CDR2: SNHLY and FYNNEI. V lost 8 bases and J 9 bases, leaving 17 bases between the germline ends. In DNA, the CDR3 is TGTGCCAGCCGCCTAGAGCGTCTCGGCATTCAGTACTTC. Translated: CASRLERLGIQYF.

CDR3 protein: CASSADRGGYGYTF. CDR3 coding DNA: TGTGCCAGCAGCGCCGACAGGGGCGGGTATGGCTACACCTTC. The chain recombines TRBV7-9 with TRBJ1-2, with TRBD1 identical over 8 bases. The CDR3 extends over 14 amino acids. V shed 5 bases and J 5 bases; nucleotides not matched to a gene: 7. CDR1 is SEHNR, CDR2 FQNEAQ, per germline (reference sequence).

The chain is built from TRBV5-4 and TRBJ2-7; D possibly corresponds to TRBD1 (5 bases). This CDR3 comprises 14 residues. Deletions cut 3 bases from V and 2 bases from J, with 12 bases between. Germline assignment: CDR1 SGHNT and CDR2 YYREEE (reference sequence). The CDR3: CASSSYRSTYEQYF. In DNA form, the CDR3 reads TGTGCCAGCAGCTCGTACAGGTCTACCTACGAGCAGTACTTC.

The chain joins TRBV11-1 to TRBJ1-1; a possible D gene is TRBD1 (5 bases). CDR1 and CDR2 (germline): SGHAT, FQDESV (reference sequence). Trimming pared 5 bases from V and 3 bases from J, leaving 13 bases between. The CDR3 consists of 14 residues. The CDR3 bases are TGTGCCAGCAGCCGGGGGAGAGGAGACACTGAAGCTTTCTTT. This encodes CASSRGRGDTEAFF.

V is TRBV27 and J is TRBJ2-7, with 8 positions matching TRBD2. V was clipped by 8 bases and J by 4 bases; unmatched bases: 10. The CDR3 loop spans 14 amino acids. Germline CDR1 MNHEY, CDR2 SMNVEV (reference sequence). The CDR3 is CASRAGRGFYEQYF. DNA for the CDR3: TGTGCCAGCCGGGCCGGGAGGGGTTTTTACGAGCAGTACTTC.

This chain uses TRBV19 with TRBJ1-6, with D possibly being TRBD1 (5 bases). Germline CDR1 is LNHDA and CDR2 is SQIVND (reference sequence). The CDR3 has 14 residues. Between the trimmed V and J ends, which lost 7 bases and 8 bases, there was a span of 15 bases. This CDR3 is CASNEGAGHSPLHF. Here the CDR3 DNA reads TGTGCCAGTAACGAGGGCGCGGGACATTCACCCCTCCACTTT.

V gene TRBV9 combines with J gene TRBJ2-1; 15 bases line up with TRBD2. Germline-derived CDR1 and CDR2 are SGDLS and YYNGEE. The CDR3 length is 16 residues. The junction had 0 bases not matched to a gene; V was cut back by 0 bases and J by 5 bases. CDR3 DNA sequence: TGTGCCAGCAGCGTAGGGACTAGCGGGGGGGACAATGAGCAGTTCTTC. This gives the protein CASSVGTSGGDNEQFF.

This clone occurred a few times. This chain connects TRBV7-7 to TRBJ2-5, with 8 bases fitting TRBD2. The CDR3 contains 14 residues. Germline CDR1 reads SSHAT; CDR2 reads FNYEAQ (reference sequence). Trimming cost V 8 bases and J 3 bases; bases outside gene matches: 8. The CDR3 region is CASSRGRGEETQYF. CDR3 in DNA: TGTGCCAGCTCCCGGGGGCGGGGGGAAGAGACCCAGTACTTC.

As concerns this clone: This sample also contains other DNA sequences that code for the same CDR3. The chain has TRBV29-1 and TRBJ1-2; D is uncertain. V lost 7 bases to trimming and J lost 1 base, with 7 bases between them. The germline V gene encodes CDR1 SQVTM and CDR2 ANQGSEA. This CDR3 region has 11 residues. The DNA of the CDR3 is TGCAGCGCGAGGGTTAACTATGGCTACACCTTC. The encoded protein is CSARVNYGYTF. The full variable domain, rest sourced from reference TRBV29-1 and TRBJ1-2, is SAVISQKPSRDICQRGTSLTIQCQVDSQVTMMFWYRQQPGQSLTLIATANQGSEATYESGFVIDKFPISRPNLTFSTLTVSNMSPEDSSIYLCSARVNYGYTFGSGTRLTVV.

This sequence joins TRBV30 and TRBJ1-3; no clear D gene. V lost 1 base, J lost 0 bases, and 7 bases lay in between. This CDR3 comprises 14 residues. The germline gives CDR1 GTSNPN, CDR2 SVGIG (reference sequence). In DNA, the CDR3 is TGTGCCTGGAGTGAGATGAGCTCTGGAAACACCATATATTTT. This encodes CAWSEMSSGNTIYF.